Sequencing of this TCR beta chain was carried out in a study of response to subunit inactivated influenza vaccine. General study findings and limits: It was suggested by the authors that few new T cells are recruited by each seasonal influenza vaccination.

The J segment lost 3 bases and the V segment lost 5 bases, leaving 10 bases of the junction unmatched. Germline V lookup: CDR1 MNHNS, CDR2 SASEGT. The CDR3 loop spans 15 amino acids. One entry per CDR3 protein, called by TCRdb with MiXCR from the RT-PCR reads. The sample has 500,000 to 700,000 distinct CDR3 sequences; roughly 23% are singletons. This clonotype was counted between two and nine times. Antigen: not known. The same data also contributed to another study, on T cells expressing NK-cell markers. In that study: 5'RACE template switching built TCR beta cDNA with unique molecular identifiers. Sorted CD3+CD56+NKG2C+, CD3+CD56+NKG2C- and CD3+CD56-NKG2C+ T-cell subsets were beta-chain profiled. With respect to HCMV, most of the eight sequenced donors were seropositive, and one was seronegative. A few donors' CD3+CD56-NKG2C+ cells were dominated by the same clonotypes.

The sample here was CD4+ T cells sorted from PBMCs, taken approximately 13 days after vaccination. The receptor's source is a man aged 45-65 years who received an inactivated influenza vaccine. V gene TRBV6-1 combines with J gene TRBJ2-7; 7 bases fit TRBD1. The CDR3 coding sequence is TGTGCCAGCAGTCGACAGGGAAGTGGGGTCTACGAGCAGTACTTC. Its protein product is CASSRQGSGVYEQYF.